Reported below is one T cell receptor (beta chain). This clonotype was picked up a small number of times. The clone's antigen remains unknown. There are no base qualities to consult, and no much larger clone falls within one base. These data originate in a study of regulatory T cells in long-lasting Graves disease listed by TCRdb under 2021. At the level of the whole study: In the newly diagnosed Graves' disease group, patients had been taking antithyroid drugs for less than 3 months. The study took place in China and was registered as a clinical trial. Patients with persistent Graves' disease were compared with patients with newly diagnosed Graves' disease using TCR sequencing and RNA sequencing of peripheral blood. A total of some 35 samples underwent TCR sequencing: about 13 from persistent and roughly 20 from newly diagnosed Graves' disease patients.

The label giving this sample's time point can be read as: newly diagnosed GD, antithyroid drugs for less than 3 months. For both TCR sequencing and RNA sequencing, RNA was extracted from PBMCs using TRIzol. Graves' disease was diagnosed according to American Thyroid Association guidelines. Patients were recruited from an endocrinology department in Xi'an, China. Each patient gave 9 to 10 milliliters of peripheral blood, collected in an EDTA anticoagulant tube. PBMCs were isolated by Ficoll Paque Plus density gradient separation without further T cell sorting. An Agilent 2100 Bioanalyzer and agarose gel were used to assess RNA quality, and a NanoDrop 2000 was used to measure RNA concentration. Results and caveats for the whole study, not just this receptor: As a limitation, the authors acknowledged that the small sample size may reduce accuracy. Only the TCR beta chain was sequenced and analyzed. A larger number of public clonotypes was shared among persistent patients (over 2,500) than among newly diagnosed patients (around 970). Compared with newly diagnosed patients, patients with persistent Graves' disease had lower TCR Shannon entropy and fewer highly expanded clones, which suggests clonal expansion. Only peripheral blood was studied, because thyroid tissue, the primary lesion, was inaccessible.

The library was obtained by multiplex PCR. Sequencing took place on an Illumina HiSeq 4000. TCR beta libraries were built with iRepertoire HTBI primers and Arm-PCR amplification of CDR3 regions. PCR products were gel purified before sequencing. The authors processed their data as follows. Gene usage analysis of CDR3 amino acid clonotypes used the 50 to 70 TRBV and 14 to 15 TRBJ segments found across samples. COPE and FqMerger were used to merge the filtered high-quality paired reads into contigs. BLAST was used to align contigs to IMGT TRBV, TRBD and TRBJ reference genes, and CDR3 was defined according to IMGT. Clonotypes above 0.1% frequency were classified as highly expanded clones. Repertoire diversity was measured by Shannon entropy, and V-J evenness by the Gini coefficient. A clonotype was considered public if more than one individual shared it. Using fastp at Q25 and MiXCR, TCRdb reprocessed the public reads and kept productive beta chains. Rows with one shared CDR3 protein collapse into an entry with the most common genes and DNA. The V and J calls reflect TCRdb's pipeline rather than the authors' work. The sample table records hundreds of thousands of distinct CDR3 sequences; about 13% of these occur just once. The ten largest make up roughly a tenth of the sample.

These data were also filed under a second study, of T cells in Graves' hyperthyroidism and ophthalmopathy. As the second paper documents: Stable Graves' hyperthyroidism was defined as the absence of progression to ophthalmopathy over 18 months of follow-up. Hyperthyroidism patients were newly diagnosed, had a disease duration of under 2 months, and were aged 18 to 65 years. Patients with uncontrolled infections, other autoimmune diseases, pregnancy or lactation were excluded. Diagnoses relied on clinical symptoms, serum thyroxine and TRAb, thyroid ultrasound and orbital computed tomography. A first-round RT-PCR of the TCR CDR3 used the HTBI primer set with the Qiagen OneStep RT-PCR kit. Most expanded thyroid clonotypes (frequency above 0.001) were also detected in blood, suggesting blood repertoires may reflect thyroid immune responses. A model built on a 13 V-J signature distinguished ophthalmopathy from stable hyperthyroidism, reaching about 88% sensitivity and 81.08% specificity in cross-validation and 80%/75% in testing. During validation, the model predicted progression to ophthalmopathy a median of about 5.9 months ahead of onset, with almost 71% sensitivity and around 73% specificity. TCR V-J signatures able to tell the groups apart were searched for in a discovery cohort of about a hundred patients, of whom more than 40 had Graves' ophthalmopathy and around 56 had stable Graves' hyperthyroidism. An independent validation cohort of 18 to 20 hyperthyroidism patients and about 15 patients who later progressed to ophthalmopathy tested prospective prediction of ophthalmopathy. For training and testing, the 100 or so patients in the discovery cohort were randomly divided in a 7:3 ratio. In about 6 Graves' hyperthyroidism patients, the study also compared T-cell repertoires from thyroid tissue with T-cell repertoires from blood. After sampling, hyperthyroidism patients received methimazole starting at 30 mg daily, and ophthalmopathy patients received high-dose intravenous methylprednisolone. Libraries were constructed in a second round of multiplex PCR, after which size selection and purification were performed. Sequencing of the libraries was done on an Illumina HiSeq2000 using paired-end 100 bp reads. SOAPnuke was used to process the raw data, with reads discarded if the reads contained adapters or uncalled bases, had a mean Phred below 15, or lacked an exact constant-primer or identifier match. High-quality paired reads were merged using COPE v1.2.5, and each unique nucleotide sequence was defined as a clonotype. MiTCR v1.1 was used to align clonotypes to the IMGT TRBV, TRBD and TRBJ reference segments. Analysis was restricted to V-J combinations with a frequency above 0.0001, which covered roughly 99% of repertoires. A TCS score was defined as the ratio between F50 (clonal expansion) and ExV (chaos), using BLOSUM62-based TCRdist between CDR3 peptides within each V-J. Welch's t-statistics and random forest reduced roughly 500 V-J features to 13, which were used in a naive Bayes classifier (R e1071). Sample size was not statistically predetermined, and blinding of investigators to group allocation was not performed. According to the paper, TCR Vbeta CDR3 sequencing was carried out on over 130 peripheral blood samples, which came from over 40 ophthalmopathy, some 73 hyperthyroidism and about 17 progressor patients.

This clonotype originated in a man between 25 and 39 years old with Graves disease. Donor details come from another sample of the same person, matched by shared clones. The sample here was peripheral blood mononuclear cells (PBMCs), taken at new diagnosis, from a patient treated with antithyroid drugs.

The nucleotide sequence is TGCAGCATTGGGGATGCGGGGCCCTACGAGCAGTACTTC. Its translation is CSIGDAGPYEQYF. The V and J genes are TRBV29-1 and TRBJ2-7; tentative D gene TRBD2, with 6 bases matching. The CDR3 contains 13 residues, cysteine and phenylalanine counted. Solely the CDR3 DNA is kept, with 39 bases framed from the first base. Between the V and J ends, shortened by 8 bases and 2 bases respectively, the junction contains 16 bases. The germline V gene provides CDR1 SQVTM and CDR2 ANQGSEA.